This T cell receptor (beta chain) came from a study of high-grade serous ovarian cancer treatment subgroups. Trimming removed 1 base at V and 4 bases at J, with 18 bases between. CDR1 is GTSNPN, CDR2 SVGIG, per germline (reference sequence). CDR3 size: 16 residues. Tumor tissue was taken before any definitive surgery or chemotherapy was given. Assay: immunoSEQ multiplex PCR; the TCRdb copy retains only in-frame clones and omits some. The sample has about 2,400 clones; roughly four fifths are singletons. The sample taken for sequencing was tumor tissue. This receptor was identified in a human donor with high-grade serous ovarian cancer. The rearrangement uses TRBV30 and TRBJ2-3; D uncertain. CDR3 sequence (DNA): TGTGCCTGGAGTGGTCTCGACTCCTCAAGGGCAGATACGCAGTATTTT. As protein: CAWSGLDSSRADTQYF.